This is a list of T cell receptor beta chains from one sample in a study of blood T cell repertoires in COVID-19. Sequencing used immunoSEQ multiplex PCR; TCRdb keeps in-frame clones, though not all of them. The sample lists about 75,000 clones, around 83% occurring once. The sequenced sample was peripheral blood. These receptors were obtained from a woman aged 45-59 years with acute or convalescent COVID-19. Both conserved end residues are part of each CDR3. The order of the fields is clone size, V gene, D gene, J gene, CDR3 protein, CDR3 DNA. A D gene is named only where the DNA matches it firmly. Clone size is stated in some rows and not others, as once, few, many or a class when expanded.

>-|TRBV4-3|-|TRBJ2-5
CASSQPGLETQYF
TGCGCCAGCAGCCAACCAGGATTGGAGACCCAGTACTTC
>-|TRBV23-1|-|TRBJ2-1
CASSRGPRQVTHNEQFF
TGCGCCAGCAGCCGCGGCCCGCGACAGGTAACCCACAATGAGCAGTTCTTC
>few|TRBV4-1|-|TRBJ1-2
CASRLLQTGSKEGYTF
TGCGCCAGCAGACTACTACAAACGGGGTCCAAGGAGGGCTACACCTTC
>-|TRBV5-6|-|TRBJ2-4
CASSLGPLAKNIQYF
TGTGCCAGCAGCTTGGGGCCCCTAGCCAAAAACATTCAGTACTTC
>once|TRBV5-6|TRBD1|TRBJ1-1
CASRPGTGDTEAFF
TGTGCCAGCAGGCCCGGGACAGGGGACACTGAAGCTTTCTTT
>-|TRBV29-1|TRBD2|TRBJ2-7
CSLTGSAGSYEQYF
TGCAGCCTCACGGGGTCAGCGGGGTCCTACGAGCAGTACTTC
>once|TRBV28|-|TRBJ2-5
CASSLKQETQYF
TGTGCCAGCAGCCTAAAGCAAGAGACCCAGTACTTC
>-|TRBV12-3/TRBV12-4|-|TRBJ2-7
CASSLAIGIEQYF
TGTGCCAGCAGTTTAGCGATCGGGATCGAGCAGTACTTC
>-|TRBV30|TRBD1|TRBJ1-1
CAWSVRGQNTEAFF
TGTGCCTGGAGTGTCAGGGGGCAGAACACTGAAGCTTTCTTT
>few|TRBV6-1|TRBD1|TRBJ1-3
CASSAITGAVSGNTIYF
TGTGCCAGCAGTGCAATCACAGGGGCGGTCTCTGGAAACACCATATATTTT
>-|TRBV7-4|TRBD2|TRBJ2-1
CASSLPWHGGTSGNEQFF
TGTGCCAGCAGCTTACCATGGCACGGCGGGACTAGCGGCAATGAGCAGTTCTTC
>-|TRBV5-6|-|TRBJ2-7
CASSLGRAGRSSYEQYF
TGTGCCAGCAGCTTGGGACGTGCGGGGAGAAGCTCCTACGAGCAGTACTTC
>-|TRBV6-5|TRBD1|TRBJ1-6
CASSTDRGNSPLHF
TGTGCCAGCAGTACGGACAGGGGGAATTCACCCCTCCACTTT
>-|TRBV3-1/TRBV3-2|-|TRBJ2-3
CASSQGGRTLLDTQYF
TGTGCCAGCAGCCAAGGGGGGAGGACACTCTTGGATACGCAGTATTTT
>-|TRBV28|-|TRBJ2-2
CASGASTGELFF
TGTGCCAGCGGGGCGTCAACCGGGGAGCTGTTTTTT
>-|TRBV6-6|-|TRBJ1-1
CASSYSGTDTEAFF
TGTGCCAGCAGTTACTCGGGCACCGACACTGAAGCTTTCTTT
>-|TRBV9|-|TRBJ1-5
CASSAQGTVNQPQHF
TGTGCCAGCAGCGCCCAGGGGACCGTGAATCAGCCCCAGCATTTT
>once|TRBV7-2|-|TRBJ2-3
CASSLGGADTQYF
TGTGCCAGCAGCTTAGGGGGCGCAGATACGCAGTATTTT
>few|TRBV7-2|-|TRBJ1-5
CASSRPGMDRPQHF
TGTGCCAGCAGCCGCCCCGGGATGGACCGGCCCCAGCATTTT
>-|TRBV7-9|-|TRBJ1-3
CASSLVGREAHTIYF
TGTGCCAGCAGCTTAGTGGGCCGGGAAGCGCACACCATATATTTT
>-|TRBV28|TRBD2|TRBJ2-1
CASSFHRTALRLADYNEQFF
TGTGCCAGCAGTTTCCACCGGACGGCCTTACGGCTAGCGGATTACAATGAGCAGTTCTTC
>-|TRBV10-1|TRBD1|TRBJ1-5
CASSESDLQGVHNQPQHF
TGCGCCAGCAGTGAGTCGGATCTACAGGGGGTTCACAATCAGCCCCAGCATTTT
>-|TRBV19|TRBD1|TRBJ1-5
CASSAGTAFSNQPQHF
TGTGCCAGTAGTGCTGGGACAGCCTTTAGCAATCAGCCCCAGCATTTT
>-|TRBV28|-|TRBJ2-6
CASISGGVTGANVLTF
TGTGCCAGCATCTCCGGTGGTGTAACCGGGGCCAACGTCCTGACTTTC
>-|TRBV18|-|TRBJ2-1
CASSQIPRATYNEQFF
TGTGCCAGCTCACAGATCCCGCGGGCCACCTACAATGAGCAGTTCTTC
>-|TRBV19|-|TRBJ1-2
CASSFPEGKGYTF
TGTGCCAGTAGTTTCCCGGAGGGTAAGGGCTACACCTTC
>-|TRBV18|TRBD1|TRBJ2-7
CASSPGYRGNEQYF
TGTGCCAGCTCACCAGGTTACAGGGGGAACGAGCAGTACTTC
>-|TRBV7-8|-|TRBJ1-3
CASSSRGGGGNTIYF
TGTGCCAGCAGCTCCCGGGGGGGCGGTGGAAACACCATATATTTT
>-|TRBV7-2|TRBD1|TRBJ1-2
CASSLGKGTGVGPAYGYTF
TGTGCCAGCAGCTTAGGCAAAGGGACAGGCGTCGGCCCGGCCTATGGCTACACCTTC
>few|TRBV19|TRBD2|TRBJ2-2
CAGSLGLALTNTGELFF
TGTGCCGGTAGTCTAGGACTAGCGCTTACGAACACCGGGGAGCTGTTTTTT
>-|TRBV27|-|TRBJ1-5
CASSWDKGQPQHF
TGTGCCAGCAGTTGGGACAAGGGTCAGCCCCAGCATTTT